This passage covers 2 T cell receptor beta chains from one sample sequenced in a study of Graves' ophthalmopathy and Graves' hyperthyroidism. RNA transcripts were the source from which TCR beta CDR3 regions were amplified. HTBI primers were employed in first-round RT-PCR, then a second-round multiplex PCR followed. TCRdb reprocessed the multiplex PCR reads via MiXCR and lists one record per CDR3 protein. The top ten hold about 5.8% of the sample, which has under 200,000 distinct CDR3 sequences, approximately 40% seen once. The sample taken for sequencing was peripheral blood. The receptors were gathered from a woman aged 40-49 years with Graves' ophthalmopathy.

This clonotype turned up a few times. The V call is TRBV6-1, the J call TRBJ2-2; the D is unclear. CDR3 size: 13 residues. CDR1 and CDR2 from the germline V gene are MNHNS and SASEGT. V shed 5 bases and J shed 2 bases, with 6 bases lying between them. CDR3 coding DNA: TGTGCCAGCAGTCCCTTTAACACCGGGGAGCTGTTTTTT. This gives the protein CASSPFNTGELFF.

This clonotype was recorded at least ten times. CDR3 DNA sequence: TGTGCCAGCCCTGACAGGGTTTGGGGCAAAAACATTCAGTACTTC. Protein: CASPDRVWGKNIQYF. The chain couples TRBV6-7 to TRBJ2-4, with 7 bases lining up with TRBD1. TRBV6-7 is an ORF for which the function is uncertain. J was trimmed by 3 bases and V by 8 bases; bases with no gene match: 10. The CDR3 totals 15 residues.